What follows is one T cell receptor beta chain and its context. Germline values: CDR1 SNHLY, CDR2 FYNNEI. The CDR3 runs 14 residues. V was clipped by 7 bases and J by 2 bases, with 13 bases between them. The data originate from a study of T-cell reconstitution after alpha-beta-depleted transplantation in children. During its preparation, the TCRbeta library received unique molecular identifiers. TCRdb reanalysed the PCR reads using MiXCR and keeps one entry per CDR3 protein. The table lists about 250,000 distinct CDR3 sequences, roughly a quarter of them singletons. This receptor was identified in a female patient younger than 10 who had a stem cell transplant for congenital amegakaryocytic thrombocytopenia, so the T cells may come from the graft donor. Material: PBMCs, mostly from graft donor cells, obtained 360 days after TCRalphabeta/CD19-depleted stem cell transplant. The chain joins TRBV2 to TRBJ2-3, with D unresolved. In nucleotides, the CDR3 is TGTGCCAGCACTCCGGAAGGTAACACAGATACGCAGTATTTT. As protein: CASTPEGNTDTQYF.